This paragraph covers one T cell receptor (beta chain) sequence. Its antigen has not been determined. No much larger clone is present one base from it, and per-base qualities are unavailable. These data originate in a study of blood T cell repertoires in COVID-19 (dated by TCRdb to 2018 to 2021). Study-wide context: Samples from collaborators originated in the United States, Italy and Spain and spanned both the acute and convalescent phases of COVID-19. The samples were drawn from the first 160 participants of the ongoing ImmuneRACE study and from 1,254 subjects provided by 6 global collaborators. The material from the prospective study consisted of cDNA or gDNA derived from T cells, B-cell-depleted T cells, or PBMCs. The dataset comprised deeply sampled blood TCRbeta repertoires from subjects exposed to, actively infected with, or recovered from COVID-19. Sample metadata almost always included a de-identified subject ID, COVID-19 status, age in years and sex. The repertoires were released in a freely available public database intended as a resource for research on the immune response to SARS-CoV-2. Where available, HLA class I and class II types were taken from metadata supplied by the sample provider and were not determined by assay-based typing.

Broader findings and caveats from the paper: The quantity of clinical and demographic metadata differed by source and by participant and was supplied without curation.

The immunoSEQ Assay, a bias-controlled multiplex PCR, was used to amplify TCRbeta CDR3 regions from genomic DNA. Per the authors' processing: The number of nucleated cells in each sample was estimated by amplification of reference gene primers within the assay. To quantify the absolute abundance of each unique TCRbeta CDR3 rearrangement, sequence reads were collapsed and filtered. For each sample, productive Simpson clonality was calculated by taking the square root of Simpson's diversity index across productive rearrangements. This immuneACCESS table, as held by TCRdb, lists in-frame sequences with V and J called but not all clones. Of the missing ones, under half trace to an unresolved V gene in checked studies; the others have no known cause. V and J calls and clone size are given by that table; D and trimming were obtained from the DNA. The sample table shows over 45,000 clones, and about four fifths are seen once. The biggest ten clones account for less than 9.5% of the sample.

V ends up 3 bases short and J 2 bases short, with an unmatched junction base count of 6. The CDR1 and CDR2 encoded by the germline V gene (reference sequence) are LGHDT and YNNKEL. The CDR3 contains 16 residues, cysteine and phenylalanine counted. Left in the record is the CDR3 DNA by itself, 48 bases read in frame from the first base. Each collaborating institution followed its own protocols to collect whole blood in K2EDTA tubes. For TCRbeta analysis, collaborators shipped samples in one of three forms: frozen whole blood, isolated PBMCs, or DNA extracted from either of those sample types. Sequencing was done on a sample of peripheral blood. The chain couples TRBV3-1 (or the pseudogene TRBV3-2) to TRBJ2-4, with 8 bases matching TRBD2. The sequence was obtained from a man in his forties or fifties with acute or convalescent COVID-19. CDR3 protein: CASSHGGGSTKNIQYF. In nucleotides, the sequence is TGTGCCAGCAGCCACGGCGGGGGGTCAACCAAAAACATTCAGTACTTC.